The 26 T cell receptor beta chains presented below share a single source sample, sequenced in a study of blood T cell repertoires in COVID-19. Repertoires were generated with immunoSEQ multiplex PCR, while TCRdb's copy carries only in-frame clones and drops some. The table has fewer than 60,000 clones, 90% seen once. Sequencing was performed on peripheral blood. Receptor source: a human donor in a cohort sampled during active COVID-19.

This chain links TRBV6-4 with TRBJ2-1; D may be TRBD1 (6 bases). CDR1 and CDR2 (germline): MRHNA, SNTAGT. V was cut by 0 bases and J by 3 bases, with 6 bases left in between. CDR3 length: 14 amino acids. The CDR3 spells CASSDSGGYNEQFF. CDR3 coding DNA: TGTGCCAGCAGTGACTCAGGGGGCTACAATGAGCAGTTCTTC.

V usage is TRBV6-6 and J usage is TRBJ2-7; TRBD2 agrees at 10 bases. This CDR3 is 14 amino acids long. V shed 5 bases, J shed 5 bases, and the junction held 6 bases outside the gene matches. Germline-derived CDR1 and CDR2 are MNHNY and SVGAGI (reference sequence). CDR3: CASSLSGRRNEQYV. The CDR3 nucleotides read TGTGCCAGCAGTCTTAGCGGGAGGAGGAACGAGCAGTACGTC.

The genes are TRBV7-9 and TRBJ1-2; the D gene is possibly TRBD1 (5 bases). This CDR3 has 13 residues. V gave up 3 bases and J gave up 4 bases, with 9 bases separating them. The germline CDR1 and CDR2 sequences are SEHNR and FQNEAQ (reference sequence). CDR3 region: CASSFAGPYGYTF. The CDR3 nucleotides are TGTGCCAGCAGCTTTGCAGGGCCCTATGGCTACACCTTC.

The rearrangement links TRBV10-3 to TRBJ1-2; D might be TRBD1 (6 bases). Deletions cut 0 bases from V and 3 bases from J, with 20 bases between. The CDR3 runs to 18 residues. The germline gives CDR1 ENHRY, CDR2 SYGVKD. CDR3 loop: CAISESGAGDAQDYGYTF. The CDR3 DNA is TGTGCCATCAGTGAGTCGGGTGCAGGGGACGCGCAAGACTATGGCTACACCTTC.

The CDR3 nucleotides read TGTGCCAGAAGCCGTGGGGGGGACCCCTCTGGGGCCAACGTCCTGACTTTC. This encodes CARSRGGDPSGANVLTF. The chain carries TRBV5-3 and TRBJ2-6, with TRBD2 identical over 7 bases. TRBV5-3 has ORF status, its function being uncertain. Trimming cost V 4 bases and J 0 bases; bases outside gene matches: 7. This CDR3 is built from 17 residues.

This sequence joins TRBV9 and TRBJ2-7; 7 nucleotides line up with TRBD1. V gave up 4 bases and J gave up 4 bases; unmatched junction bases: 11. Germline V gives CDR1 SGDLS, CDR2 YYNGEE. The length of the CDR3 is 15 residues. CDR3 in amino acids: CASSPGGHEGYEQYF. In DNA, the CDR3 is TGTGCCAGCAGCCCAGGGGGTCATGAAGGATACGAGCAGTACTTC. Supplemented by reference TRBV9 and TRBJ2-7, the full variable domain reads DSGVTQTPKHLITATGQRVTLRCSPRSGDLSVYWYQQSLDQGLQFLIQYYNGEERAKGNILERFSAQQFPDLHSELNLSSLELGDSALYFCASSPGGHEGYEQYFGPGTRLTVT.

The CDR3 sequence is CASSLRTGATNEKLFF. DNA for the CDR3: TGTGCCAGCAGCCTCAGAACAGGGGCAACTAATGAAAAACTGTTTTTT. This rearrangement joins TRBV7-9 to TRBJ1-4; 7 bases are shared with TRBD1. CDR3 length equals 16 residues. Germline lookup yields CDR1 SEHNR and CDR2 FQNEAQ (reference sequence). V lost 5 bases to trimming and J lost 0 bases; unmatched junction nucleotides: 6.

The V gene is TRBV5-4, the J gene TRBJ1-2; 8 bases fit TRBD1. The CDR3 sequence is 14 residues long. V trimming: 6 bases; J trimming: 4 bases; junction bases outside the gene matches: 8. Germline lookup yields CDR1 SGHNT and CDR2 YYREEE (reference sequence). This CDR3 reads CASTLDRGGYGYTF. The DNA of the CDR3 is TGTGCCAGCACATTAGACAGGGGTGGCTATGGCTACACCTTC.

The chain is built from TRBV28 and TRBJ2-5; TRBD2 aligns across 13 bases. The CDR3 extends over 15 amino acids. V lost 6 bases, J lost 5 bases, and 6 bases stayed unmatched. Germline V gene lookup returns CDR1 MDHEN and CDR2 SYDVKM. CDR3 residues: CASRLAGGPGETQYF. As DNA, the CDR3 is TGTGCCAGCAGACTAGCGGGAGGGCCGGGGGAGACCCAGTACTTC.

The rearrangement joins TRBV29-1 to TRBJ2-7; possibly TRBD1 for D (6 bases). This CDR3 has 13 residues. Trimming removed 8 bases at V and 5 bases at J, with 19 bases between. Looked up from germline, CDR1 is SQVTM and CDR2 is ANQGSEA. CDR3 nucleotide sequence: TGCAGCTTAGGACAGTGGGGCGGCCACGAGCAGTACTTC. This encodes CSLGQWGGHEQYF.

The chain joins TRBV12-3 or TRBV12-4 to TRBJ1-6; D is ambiguous. The CDR3 loop spans 12 amino acids. V was shortened by 6 bases and J by 7 bases, with 7 bases between the two germline ends. The CDR3 protein is CASRPQNSPLHF. CDR3 DNA sequence: TGTGCCAGCAGGCCACAGAATTCACCCCTCCACTTT.

The rearrangement joins TRBV3-1 (or the pseudogene TRBV3-2) to TRBJ1-2; D is perhaps TRBD1 (5 bases). Per germline, CDR1 LGHDT and CDR2 YNNKEL (reference sequence). With 0 bases removed from V and 4 bases from J, the gap between germline ends came to 12 bases. The CDR3 length is 15 residues. The CDR3 DNA follows: TGTGCCAGCAGCCAAGATTGGACGGGGGGCTATGGCTACACCTTC. Residues: CASSQDWTGGYGYTF.

This chain connects TRBV7-3 to TRBJ2-7, with 10 bases aligning to TRBD1. Germline CDR1 reads SGHTA; CDR2 reads FQGTGA. The V gene end was trimmed by 5 bases and the J gene end by 2 bases; junction bases not matched to a gene: 3. This CDR3 spans 14 amino acids. The CDR3 spells CASSLGTGAYEQYF. CDR3 in DNA: TGTGCCAGCAGCCTAGGGACAGGGGCCTACGAGCAGTACTTC.

The J gene is TRBJ1-2, the V gene TRBV5-6; TRBD1 might be the D (5 bases). Per the germline V gene, CDR1 is SGHDT and CDR2 is YYEEEE. V lost 2 bases and J 4 bases, leaving 15 bases between the germline ends. The CDR3 totals 15 residues. This CDR3 is CASSFGSTGGYGYTF. The CDR3 region has the DNA TGTGCCAGCAGCTTTGGCTCGACGGGGGGCTATGGCTACACCTTC.

This clone was counted a few times. V gene TRBV20-1 combines with J gene TRBJ2-7; 8 nucleotides line up with TRBD1. J lost 3 bases, V lost 3 bases, and 7 bases had no gene match. CDR1 and CDR2 from the germline V gene are DFQATT and SNEGSKA (reference sequence). There are 14 residues in the CDR3. CDR3 sequence (DNA): TGCAGTGCTAGTCCACCGGGACAGGACTACGAGCAGTACTTC. Translating it yields CSASPPGQDYEQYF.

The chain has TRBV28 and TRBJ2-7; D remains unclear. This CDR3 is built from 12 residues. Germline loops: CDR1 MDHEN, CDR2 SYDVKM. V shed 2 bases and J shed 6 bases, with 8 bases lying between them. The CDR3 nucleotides read TGTGCCAGCAGTTTACCCCCCTCCGAGCAGTACTTC. It codes for CASSLPPSEQYF. The full variable domain, in which reference TRBV28 and TRBJ2-7 provide the parts outside the CDR3, is DVKVTQSSRYLVKRTGEKVFLECVQDMDHENMFWYRQDPGLGLRLIYFSYDVKMKEKGDIPEGYSVSREKKERFSLILESASTNQTSMYLCASSLPPSEQYFGPGTRLTVT.

CDR3 nucleotide sequence: TGCAGTGCTAGTAGGCGGGTTAGCACAGATACGCAGTATTTT. Translating gives CSASRRVSTDTQYF. The V gene is TRBV20-1, the J gene TRBJ2-3; D might be TRBD2 (5 bases). CDR3 length: 14 residues. Trimming stripped 3 bases from V and 0 bases from J, with 10 bases between. Germline CDR1 and CDR2: DFQATT and SNEGSKA (reference sequence).

This clone has just one count. The chain couples TRBV7-9 to TRBJ1-5; possible D gene TRBD1, 6 bases. Looked up from germline, CDR1 is SEHNR and CDR2 is FQNEAQ (reference sequence). This CDR3 spans 15 amino acids. With 1 base removed from V and 5 bases from J, the gap between germline ends came to 12 bases. The CDR3 spells CASSLGAGGHQPQHF. CDR3 bases: TGTGCCAGCAGCTTAGGGGCCGGGGGGCATCAGCCCCAGCATTTT.

In its sample, this clone was seen once. This chain connects TRBV19 to TRBJ1-1, with 9 bases matching TRBD1. Trimming at V came to 5 bases and at J to 10 bases, leaving 11 bases not matched to a gene. This CDR3 has 14 amino acids. CDR1 is LNHDA and CDR2 is SQIVND in the germline V gene (reference sequence). CDR3 nucleotides: TGTGCCAGTAGTGCCCCGGGACAGGGCCTCGGAGCTTTCTTT. Translating gives CASSAPGQGLGAFF.

The V call is TRBV27, the J call TRBJ2-1, with TRBD1 identical over 9 bases. CDR3 size: 14 residues. The junction had 7 bases not matched to a gene; V was cut back by 4 bases and J by 9 bases. The germline V gene has CDR1 MNHEY and CDR2 SMNVEV (reference sequence). The CDR3 DNA sequence: TGTGCCAGCAGTTGGGGGACAGGGTCGTTTGAGCAGTTCTTC. Translating it yields CASSWGTGSFEQFF.

This clone has only one observation. A junction boundary mismatches the germline segment, possibly from a read error. This sequence joins TRBV20-1 and TRBJ1-2; D not certain. In germline, CDR1 is DFQATT, CDR2 SNEGSKA (reference sequence). This CDR3 comprises 8 residues. DNA for the CDR3: TGCAGTGCTAGCTCAGGTATCTTC. This sequence encodes CSASSGIF.

This chain links TRBV27 with TRBJ2-1; no definite D call. The V and J ends lost 2 bases and 9 bases respectively, with 11 bases between them. This CDR3 contains 13 residues. Germline values: CDR1 MNHEY, CDR2 SMNVEV (reference sequence). The CDR3 DNA is TGTGCCAGCAGTTTAACCAGAGGTTCTGAGCAGTTCTTC. Protein product: CASSLTRGSEQFF.

This chain joins TRBV28 and TRBJ1-5, with D unclear. In germline, CDR1 is MDHEN, CDR2 SYDVKM. The CDR3 spans 15 residues. Deletions cut 2 bases from V and 0 bases from J, with 8 bases between. The CDR3 DNA sequence: TGTGCCAGCAGTTTAGGCCAATATAGCAATCAGCCCCAGCATTTT. It is translated as CASSLGQYSNQPQHF.

This clone appeared a single time. CDR3 DNA: TGTGCCAGCAGCCTAGGAGGGACATCCTATCCCCTTGAAGCTTTCTTT. This sequence encodes CASSLGGTSYPLEAFF. J is TRBJ1-1 and V is TRBV11-3, with D perhaps matching TRBD1 (6 bases). The CDR3 spans 16 residues. Germline V gene data show CDR1 as SGHNT and CDR2 as YENEEA. V lost 5 bases and J 7 bases, leaving 23 bases between the germline ends.

J is TRBJ2-2 and V is TRBV7-3; 7 bases match TRBD2. Germline V gives CDR1 SGHTA, CDR2 FQGTGA. The CDR3 runs to 15 residues. The ends lost 4 bases at V and 4 bases at J; junction bases unmatched: 6. The CDR3 coding sequence is TGTGCCAGCAGCTCACGACTAGCCGGCACCGGGGAGCTGTTTTTT. It codes for CASSSRLAGTGELFF.

The chain's CDR3 is CASSSGQGARYEQYF. DNA for the CDR3: TGTGCCAGCAGCTCGGGACAGGGGGCGCGATACGAGCAGTACTTC. The V gene is TRBV11-1, the J gene TRBJ2-7; 12 bases are a match to TRBD1. V shed 4 bases and J 4 bases; nucleotides not matched to a gene: 5. This CDR3 region has 15 residues. Germline-derived CDR1 and CDR2 are SGHAT and FQDESV (reference sequence). Full variable domain (rest looked up from reference TRBV11-1 and TRBJ2-7): EAEVAQSPRYKITEKSQAVAFWCDPISGHATLYWYRQILGQGPELLVQFQDESVVDDSQLPKDRFSAERLKGVDSTLKIQPAELGDSAMYLCASSSGQGARYEQYFGPGTRLTVT.